The clone carrying this T cell receptor (beta chain) was seen only a few times. Its target is not known. Germline V gene lookup returns CDR1 SGHRS and CDR2 YFSETQ. Trimming removed 0 bases from V and 9 bases from J, with 10 bases in between. This CDR3 is built from 14 residues. CD4+ cells of the naive, central memory, regulatory and stem cell-like memory types were sorted via CD45RO/CCR7/CD25/CD127/CD95/CD27. This entry is derived from a study of beta chain features in type 1 diabetes. Study-level results: A greater similarity of naive, central memory and Treg TCRB repertoires was seen among patients than among healthy donors. Moderate but significant shortening of TCRB CDR3s was recorded in all four CD4+ subsets from Type 1 diabetes patients.

What was sequenced were expressed TCRB transcripts, since all of the isolated RNA had been reverse transcribed. Sequencing was performed with immunoSEQ multiplex PCR; in TCRdb, only in-frame clones are kept and a portion is missing. This sample carries about 660,000 clones, around 15% of them seen once, and the ten largest clones take 0.035% to 0.045%. The sample consisted of naive CD4+ T cells from blood. The sequence derives from a man aged 18 to 35 with type 1 diabetes. The chain couples TRBV5-1 to TRBJ2-6; possibly TRBD1 for D (6 bases). The DNA for the CDR3 is TGCGCCAGCAGCTTGGGACAGGTTGACAACGTCCTGACTTTC. This sequence encodes CASSLGQVDNVLTF.